This record concerns one TCR beta chain sequence. This specimen comes from a study of blood T cell repertoires in COVID-19. Enrollment of patients from Seattle took place during active infection, with longitudinal follow-up. This table comes from immunoSEQ multiplex PCR, and its TCRdb copy is limited to in-frame clones, with some not included. The data show about 220,000 clones, 75% to 90% seen once. CDR1 and CDR2 (germline): SQVTM, ANQGSEA. V lost 4 bases, J lost 2 bases, and 4 bases stayed unmatched. The CDR3 is 16 residues long. This TCR derives from a woman between 70 and 85 years old with COVID-19, enrolled during active disease. The chain combines TRBV29-1 with TRBJ2-3; TRBD2 agrees at 15 bases. Sequencing was performed on peripheral blood. The CDR3: CSVGTSGRALTDTQYF. In nucleotides, the CDR3 is TGCAGCGTTGGGACTAGCGGGAGGGCCCTCACAGATACGCAGTATTTT.